The rows below give T cell receptor beta chains drawn from one sample of a study of cytomegalovirus exposure and HLA in healthy donors. Libraries were prepared by immunoSEQ multiplex PCR; TCRdb keeps only in-frame clonotypes and omits some of them. The sample carries about 120,000 clones, around 76% recorded once. The material sequenced was PBMCs. These receptors originate from a man in his sixties in good health and CMV-seropositive. The CDR3 runs from the conserved cysteine through the conserved F or W. Fields, in order: clone size, D gene, V gene, CDR3 length, J gene, CDR3 protein, CDR3 DNA. A D gene is named only where the DNA matches it firmly. Clone size is shown for a subset of rows, as once, few, many or a class of expanded clone.

clone size: few; D gene: .; V gene: TRBV7-2; CDR3 length: 15; J gene: TRBJ1-2; CDR3 protein: CASSLGISAGLGYTF; CDR3 DNA: TGTGCCAGCAGCTTAGGGATCAGCGCGGGGCTAGGCTACACCTTC
clone size: few; D gene: .; V gene: TRBV19; CDR3 length: 15; J gene: TRBJ1-1; CDR3 protein: CASSPEQGWNTEAFF; CDR3 DNA: TGTGCCAGTAGTCCCGAACAGGGATGGAACACTGAAGCTTTCTTT
clone size: .; D gene: .; V gene: TRBV28; CDR3 length: 13; J gene: TRBJ2-7; CDR3 protein: CASSSTPTYEQYF; CDR3 DNA: TGTGCCAGCAGTTCGACACCTACCTACGAGCAGTACTTC
clone size: .; D gene: TRBD1; V gene: TRBV28; CDR3 length: 14; J gene: TRBJ1-2; CDR3 protein: CASSVRQGLYGYTF; CDR3 DNA: TGTGCCAGCAGTGTCCGACAGGGACTCTATGGCTACACCTTC
clone size: .; D gene: .; V gene: TRBV19; CDR3 length: 14; J gene: TRBJ2-6; CDR3 protein: CASSIPSGANVLTF; CDR3 DNA: TGTGCCAGTAGTATTCCGTCTGGGGCCAACGTCCTGACTTTC
clone size: .; D gene: .; V gene: TRBV11-3; CDR3 length: 13; J gene: TRBJ2-1; CDR3 protein: CASSGRVHNEQFF; CDR3 DNA: TGTGCCAGCAGCGGCAGGGTCCACAATGAGCAGTTCTTC
clone size: .; D gene: TRBD1; V gene: TRBV27; CDR3 length: 14; J gene: TRBJ1-2; CDR3 protein: CASGYRGLGYGYTF; CDR3 DNA: TGTGCCAGCGGTTACAGGGGGCTTGGCTATGGCTACACCTTC
clone size: .; D gene: .; V gene: TRBV20-1; CDR3 length: 11; J gene: TRBJ1-1; CDR3 protein: CSGTRNTEAFF; CDR3 DNA: TGCAGTGGCACAAGGAACACTGAAGCTTTCTTT
clone size: few; D gene: TRBD2; V gene: TRBV5-1; CDR3 length: 18; J gene: TRBJ2-3; CDR3 protein: CASRNQAASGGRGDTQYF; CDR3 DNA: TGCGCCAGCAGAAATCAGGCGGCTAGCGGGGGGCGGGGAGATACGCAGTATTTT
clone size: .; D gene: TRBD1; V gene: TRBV28; CDR3 length: 15; J gene: TRBJ1-5; CDR3 protein: CASSLWQGDSQPQHF; CDR3 DNA: TGTGCCAGCAGTTTGTGGCAGGGGGATAGTCAGCCCCAGCATTTT
clone size: .; D gene: TRBD1; V gene: TRBV2; CDR3 length: 16; J gene: TRBJ2-6; CDR3 protein: CARLQGASSGANVLTF; CDR3 DNA: TGTGCCAGACTACAGGGGGCTAGCTCTGGGGCCAACGTCCTGACTTTC
clone size: .; D gene: .; V gene: TRBV5-1; CDR3 length: 16; J gene: TRBJ1-2; CDR3 protein: CASSLGAQGSNYGYTF; CDR3 DNA: TGCGCCAGCAGCTTGGGGGCTCAGGGTTCTAACTATGGCTACACCTTC
clone size: .; D gene: .; V gene: TRBV4-2; CDR3 length: 15; J gene: TRBJ2-3; CDR3 protein: CASSQDATLRVMQYF; CDR3 DNA: TGTGCCAGCAGCCAAGATGCGACCCTCCGGGTTATGCAGTATTTT
clone size: .; D gene: .; V gene: TRBV5-1; CDR3 length: 13; J gene: TRBJ1-1; CDR3 protein: CASSEDTNTEAFF; CDR3 DNA: TGCGCCAGCAGCGAAGACACGAACACTGAAGCTTTCTTT
clone size: few; D gene: .; V gene: TRBV19; CDR3 length: 12; J gene: TRBJ1-1; CDR3 protein: CASRYSYTEAFF; CDR3 DNA: TGTGCCAGTAGATACTCTTACACTGAAGCTTTCTTT
clone size: few; D gene: .; V gene: TRBV2; CDR3 length: 16; J gene: TRBJ1-5; CDR3 protein: CASSPWTGNSNQPQHF; CDR3 DNA: TGTGCCAGCAGTCCTTGGACGGGAAATAGCAATCAGCCCCAGCATTTT
clone size: .; D gene: .; V gene: TRBV7-9; CDR3 length: 14; J gene: TRBJ1-5; CDR3 protein: CASSFGGSNQSQHF; CDR3 DNA: TGTGCCAGCAGCTTTGGGGGGAGCAATCAGTCCCAGCATTTT
clone size: .; D gene: TRBD1; V gene: TRBV19; CDR3 length: 14; J gene: TRBJ1-2; CDR3 protein: CASTQGDRYYGYTF; CDR3 DNA: TGTGCCAGTACCCAGGGGGATAGATACTATGGCTACACCTTC
clone size: .; D gene: .; V gene: TRBV15; CDR3 length: 12; J gene: TRBJ1-2; CDR3 protein: CATSRGGEGYTF; CDR3 DNA: TGTGCCACCAGCAGAGGAGGAGAAGGCTACACCTTC
clone size: .; D gene: .; V gene: TRBV28; CDR3 length: 15; J gene: TRBJ1-3; CDR3 protein: CASSLSPRAGNTIYF; CDR3 DNA: TGTGCCAGCAGTTTATCGCCTCGAGCTGGAAACACCATATATTTT
clone size: .; D gene: .; V gene: TRBV27; CDR3 length: 14; J gene: TRBJ2-7; CDR3 protein: CASSPRRGGYEQYF; CDR3 DNA: TGTGCCAGCAGTCCACGGAGAGGGGGCTACGAGCAGTACTTC
clone size: few; D gene: TRBD1; V gene: TRBV19; CDR3 length: 16; J gene: TRBJ2-1; CDR3 protein: CATRDRGPSSYNEQFF; CDR3 DNA: TGTGCCACAAGAGACAGGGGCCCGAGCTCCTACAATGAGCAGTTCTTC
clone size: .; D gene: TRBD1; V gene: TRBV5-1; CDR3 length: 17; J gene: TRBJ1-3; CDR3 protein: CASSLGSRDSSGNTIYF; CDR3 DNA: TGCGCCAGCAGCTTGGGATCTAGGGACAGCTCTGGAAACACCATATATTTT
clone size: .; D gene: .; V gene: TRBV7-9; CDR3 length: 13; J gene: TRBJ1-5; CDR3 protein: CASSLRRDQPQHF; CDR3 DNA: TGTGCCAGCAGCTTACGGAGAGATCAGCCCCAGCATTTT
clone size: .; D gene: .; V gene: TRBV5-6; CDR3 length: 13; J gene: TRBJ2-5; CDR3 protein: CASSLERSGTQYF; CDR3 DNA: TGTGCCAGCAGCTTGGAGCGAAGCGGGACCCAGTACTTC
clone size: .; D gene: TRBD1; V gene: TRBV5-6; CDR3 length: 16; J gene: TRBJ2-2; CDR3 protein: CASSLEATGMAGELFF; CDR3 DNA: TGTGCCAGCAGCTTGGAGGCGACAGGGATGGCCGGGGAGCTGTTTTTT
clone size: .; D gene: TRBD1; V gene: TRBV5-1; CDR3 length: 16; J gene: TRBJ2-3; CDR3 protein: CASSLAGTGGTDTQYF; CDR3 DNA: TGCGCCAGCAGCTTGGCCGGGACAGGGGGCACAGATACGCAGTATTTT
clone size: .; D gene: .; V gene: TRBV7-9; CDR3 length: 14; J gene: TRBJ2-3; CDR3 protein: CASSLVGGPDTQYF; CDR3 DNA: TGTGCCAGCAGCTTAGTTGGGGGCCCAGATACGCAGTATTTT